Shown below are 25 T cell receptor beta chains from a single sample sequenced in a study of cytomegalovirus exposure and HLA in healthy donors. PCR employed 60 Vbeta and 13 Jbeta primers. Clones were read by immunoSEQ multiplex PCR, and TCRdb kept only the in-frame ones, dropping some. The sample holds 95,000 to 150,000 clones. What was sequenced was PBMCs. Receptors were obtained from a man aged 25 to 45 in good health and CMV-seronegative.

The gene calls are TRBV6-4 and TRBJ2-1; 7 positions agree with TRBD2. Germline V gives CDR1 MRHNA, CDR2 SNTAGT. CDR3 length: 15 residues. V lost 5 bases to trimming and J lost 7 bases; unmatched junction nucleotides: 11. The CDR3 DNA follows: TGTGCCAGCAGTAAGGGTCGGACTAGACCTAATGAGCAGTTCTTC. Its protein is CASSKGRTRPNEQFF.

CDR3 sequence reads: CASTQGWGLETEAFF. The CDR3 nucleotides read TGTGCCAGCACTCAAGGTTGGGGGCTTGAGACTGAAGCTTTCTTT. The rearrangement joins TRBV6-5 to TRBJ1-1; a weak D match, TRBD1 (6 bases). The CDR3 is made up of 15 amino acids. V lost 7 bases and J lost 5, with 20 bases in between. In germline, CDR1 is MNHEY, CDR2 SVGAGI.

This chain joins TRBV11-2 and TRBJ1-2, with a weak D call TRBD1 (5 bases). CDR1 and CDR2 from the germline V gene are SGHAT and FQNNGV. The V end lost 0 bases, the J end lost 6 bases, and 14 bases lay between the germline ends. The CDR3 length is 15 residues. CDR3 protein: CASSLDVGPPDGYTF. The CDR3 DNA follows: TGTGCCAGCAGCTTAGATGTGGGGCCCCCGGATGGCTACACCTTC.

The V and J genes are TRBV6-5 and TRBJ2-7; D might be TRBD2 (5 bases). The CDR3 spans 15 residues. The germline V gene has CDR1 MNHEY and CDR2 SVGAGI. V shed 2 bases and J shed 6 bases, with 17 bases lying between them. The CDR3: CASSYPDSSFSEQYF. Written as DNA, the CDR3 is TGTGCCAGCAGTTACCCGGACTCCTCCTTTTCCGAGCAGTACTTC.

The chain combines TRBV27 with TRBJ2-3, with D perhaps matching TRBD2 (5 bases). V lost 3 bases and J lost 4, with 11 bases in between. Germline assignment: CDR1 MNHEY and CDR2 SMNVEV (reference sequence). CDR3 size: 14 residues. CDR3: CASSLASGPDTQYF. The CDR3 coding sequence is TGTGCCAGCAGTTTGGCGAGCGGACCAGATACGCAGTATTTT.

The chain has TRBV5-1 and TRBJ2-6; D is unclear. The germline CDR1 and CDR2 sequences are SGHRS and YFSETQ. V lost 4 bases and J 2 bases, leaving 13 bases between the germline ends. The CDR3 runs to 16 residues. The CDR3 spells CASSPKISTGANVLTF. Here the CDR3 DNA reads TGCGCCAGCAGCCCGAAGATTTCTACTGGGGCCAACGTCCTGACTTTC.

V usage is TRBV28 and J usage is TRBJ1-3, with TRBD1 matching over 7 bases. Trimming took 8 bases from V and 2 from J; bases not matched to a gene: 3. CDR1 is MDHEN, CDR2 SYDVKM, per germline. The CDR3 has 13 amino acids. CDR3 DNA sequence: TGTGCCAGCGACGGGACAGCTGGAAACACCATATATTTT. Protein product: CASDGTAGNTIYF.

The chain recombines TRBV7-9 with TRBJ2-7; D is perhaps TRBD1 (5 bases). This CDR3 has 12 residues. Trimming stripped 8 bases from V and 3 bases from J, with 11 bases between. Germline CDR1 and CDR2: SEHNR and FQNEAQ (reference sequence). CDR3 DNA: TGTGCCAGCCACAGAACAGGCTACGAGCAGTACTTC. This codes for CASHRTGYEQYF.

This chain links TRBV7-2 with TRBJ2-7; possible D gene TRBD1, 5 bases. Trimming took off 5 bases at V and 3 bases at J, with 8 bases between the two ends. The CDR3 loop spans 12 amino acids. Germline lookup yields CDR1 SGHTA and CDR2 FQGNSA. In nucleotides, the CDR3 is TGTGCCAGCAGCATCGACAGCTACGAGCAGTACTTC. Protein sequence: CASSIDSYEQYF.

The chain is built from TRBV6-5 and TRBJ2-2; 7 bases are a match to TRBD2. J gave up 8 bases and V 6 bases, and 9 bases lay outside the gene matches. Germline V CDR1 and CDR2: MNHEY, SVGAGI. The CDR3 length is 14 residues. Here the CDR3 reads CASRGSAGVGELFF. As DNA, the CDR3 is TGTGCCAGCAGGGGTAGTGCGGGAGTAGGGGAGCTGTTTTTT.

The V and J genes are TRBV5-1 and TRBJ1-4; unclear D gene. The CDR3 extends over 15 amino acids. CDR1 SGHRS and CDR2 YFSETQ come from the germline V gene. V dropped 0 bases and J dropped 1 base, with 7 bases sitting between them. The CDR3: CASSLAPRTNEKLFF. Written as DNA, the CDR3 is TGCGCCAGCAGCTTGGCCCCCCGAACTAATGAAAAACTGTTTTTT.

The V gene is TRBV28, the J gene TRBJ1-2; TRBD1 aligns across 7 bases. CDR1 and CDR2 from the germline V gene are MDHEN and SYDVKM. Trimming took 6 bases from V and 6 from J; bases not matched to a gene: 7. The CDR3 is 13 amino acids. CDR3 sequence (DNA): TGTGCCAGCAGCCTGACTCAGGGGGATGGCTACACCTTC. Its protein product is CASSLTQGDGYTF.

V gene TRBV7-3 combines with J gene TRBJ2-2; 8 nucleotides match TRBD2. The CDR3 is made up of 16 amino acids. The germline gives CDR1 SGHTA, CDR2 FQGTGA. V was pared by 3 bases and J by 3 bases, with 6 bases of the junction left unmatched. The CDR3 here is CASSFSAGADTGELFF. For the CDR3, the DNA is TGTGCCAGCAGCTTTTCAGCGGGAGCGGACACCGGGGAGCTGTTTTTT. The entire variable domain, with the rest obtained from reference TRBV7-3 and TRBJ2-2, is as follows: GAGVSQTPSNKVTEKGKYVELRCDPISGHTALYWYRQSLGQGPEFLIYFQGTGAADDSGLPNDRFFAVRPEGSVSTLKIQRTERGDSAVYLCASSFSAGADTGELFFGEGSRLTVL.

This chain joins TRBV27 and TRBJ1-6; tentative D call: TRBD1 (6 bases). CDR1 is MNHEY, CDR2 SMNVEV, per germline (reference sequence). Deletions cut 8 bases from V and 12 bases from J, with 17 bases between. The length of the CDR3 is 13 residues. Written as DNA, the CDR3 is TGTGCCAGCTCTTGGCAGGGGTCGTTACCCCTCCACTTT. It encodes CASSWQGSLPLHF.

The rearrangement uses TRBV15 and TRBJ2-4, with no clear D. The CDR3 has 12 amino acids. The germline V gene has CDR1 LNHNV and CDR2 YYDKDF (reference sequence). V was pared by 2 bases and J by 11 bases, with 10 bases between. The CDR3 is CATSRPEQLQYF. The CDR3 nucleotides are TGTGCCACCAGCAGACCCGAACAACTTCAGTACTTC.

The chain joins TRBV25-1 to TRBJ2-3; 10 nucleotides agree with TRBD1. V gave up 4 bases and J gave up 6 bases; unmatched junction bases: 4. This CDR3 is 14 amino acids long. CDR1 and CDR2 (germline): MGHDK, SYGVNS. The CDR3 DNA is TGTGCCAGCAGTGCTGACAGGGGGCACGATACGCAGTATTTT. This gives the protein CASSADRGHDTQYF.

The J gene is TRBJ1-4, the V gene TRBV2; D ambiguous. Germline lookup yields CDR1 SNHLY and CDR2 FYNNEI. The CDR3 sequence is 13 residues long. Trimming left V 7 bases short and J 8 bases short, with 14 bases between. DNA of the CDR3: TGTGCCAGCATACAGCAGCGGGAGGAAAAACTGTTTTTT. This gives the protein CASIQQREEKLFF.

This chain uses TRBV4-1 with TRBJ2-1; 7 nucleotides match TRBD2. The CDR3 is 18 amino acids. The germline V gene has CDR1 MGHRA and CDR2 YSYEKL. J was trimmed by 2 bases and V by 1 base; bases with no gene match: 11. CDR3 sequence: CASSQAPPAGTTYNEQFF. In DNA form, the CDR3 reads TGCGCCAGCAGCCAAGCGCCCCCAGCGGGGACCACCTACAATGAGCAGTTCTTC.

The chain recombines TRBV2 with TRBJ1-1, with 7 bases fitting TRBD1. The trim removed 4 bases at V and 5 bases at J, leaving 10 bases unmatched. This CDR3 is 15 amino acids long. CDR1 and CDR2 from the germline V gene are SNHLY and FYNNEI. CDR3 nucleotides: TGTGCCAGCAGTGGGGGGACAGATTCGAGAACTGAAGCTTTCTTT. This encodes CASSGGTDSRTEAFF. The variable domain in full, with the rest retrieved from reference TRBV2 and TRBJ1-1, is EPEVTQTPSHQVTQMGQEVILRCVPISNHLYFYWYRQILGQKVEFLVSFYNNEISEKSEIFDDQFSVERPDGSNFTLKIRSTKLEDSAMYFCASSGGTDSRTEAFFGQGTRLTVV.

This CDR3 is CASSVHPGTSGGDTQYF. The CDR3, as DNA: TGTGCCAGCAGCGTACATCCCGGGACTAGCGGAGGAGATACGCAGTATTTT. This rearrangement joins TRBV9 to TRBJ2-3, with 11 bases identical to TRBD2. The V segment lost 1 base and the J segment 5 bases; nucleotides outside the gene matches: 9. The CDR3 runs to 17 residues. The V gene's germline CDR1 is SGDLS and CDR2 YYNGEE.

The V gene is TRBV19, the J gene TRBJ2-7; possibly TRBD2 for D (6 bases). V was trimmed by 1 base and J by 6 bases, leaving 10 bases between them. The CDR3 is made up of 13 amino acids. Per germline, CDR1 LNHDA and CDR2 SQIVND (reference sequence). The chain's CDR3 is CASSIGGLSEQYF. DNA of the CDR3: TGTGCCAGTAGTATAGGGGGACTCTCCGAGCAGTACTTC.

This chain joins TRBV6-6 and TRBJ1-1; maybe TRBD1 (5 bases). Trimming took 3 bases from V and 2 from J, leaving 10 bases between them. The V gene's germline CDR1 is MNHNY and CDR2 SVGAGI (reference sequence). The CDR3 spans 14 residues. As DNA, the CDR3 is TGTGCCAGCAGTTATGCGGACATCAACACTGAAGCTTTCTTT. This encodes CASSYADINTEAFF.

The CDR3 loop is CASSMLWADNTEAFF. The CDR3 nucleotides are TGTGCCAGTAGTATGCTTTGGGCAGATAACACTGAAGCTTTCTTT. The V gene is TRBV19, the J gene TRBJ1-1; D not resolved. CDR3 length: 15 amino acids. The germline CDR1 and CDR2 sequences are LNHDA and SQIVND (reference sequence). V was clipped by 3 bases and J by 2 bases, with 13 bases between them.

Turning to this clone: This sample includes further DNA sequences coding for the same CDR3. J is TRBJ2-7 and V is TRBV5-1, with 9 bases matching TRBD1. Germline trimming cut 2 bases from V and 1 base from J; bases unmatched to any gene: 1. The germline gives CDR1 SGHRS, CDR2 YFSETQ. CDR3 length: 14 amino acids. The CDR3 loop reads CASSFGTGSYEQYF. CDR3 nucleotide sequence: TGCGCCAGCAGCTTTGGGACAGGGTCCTACGAGCAGTACTTC.

The chain links TRBV5-1 to TRBJ2-7; 10 bases are shared with TRBD1. The CDR3 spans 14 residues. Unmatched junction bases numbered 4, after V lost 4 bases and J lost 3 bases. Germline lookup yields CDR1 SGHRS and CDR2 YFSETQ. This CDR3 reads CASSLGDRGYEQYF. The CDR3 coding sequence is TGCGCCAGCAGCCTGGGGGACAGGGGCTACGAGCAGTACTTC.